In this sample, the clone carrying this T cell receptor beta chain turned up a few times. Germline is not matched at one junction end, which may reflect a read error. The length of the CDR3 is 13 residues. CDR1 and CDR2 (germline): MNHNY, SVGAGI (reference sequence). Of the isolated RNA, all was reverse transcribed, and so the sequenced material was expressed TCRB transcripts. The data were produced by immunoSEQ multiplex PCR, yet TCRdb's version contains in-frame clones alone and is incomplete. The repertoire holds about 140,000 clones, 6.9% seen once, with 1.1% to 1.5% in the top ten. This sample is part of a study of beta chain features in type 1 diabetes.

Sequencing was performed on central memory CD4+ T cells from blood. The TCR sequence derives from a woman aged 30 to 39 in good health. The chain recombines TRBV6-6 with TRBJ2-7; 9 positions agree with TRBD1. CDR3 DNA: TGTGCCAGCACCCCCGCCGGGACAGGGTATTGGGACTTC. It encodes CASTPAGTGYWDF.